This T cell receptor (beta chain) came from a study of blood T cell repertoires in COVID-19. Turning to the study itself: The origin of the acute and convalescent COVID-19 samples was the United States, Italy and Spain. PBMCs, B-cell-depleted T cells, or T cells were the source of the cDNA or gDNA that made up the material.

This clone came up once. Authors' processing steps: Reference gene primer amplification gave estimated nucleated cell counts. The data were produced by immunoSEQ multiplex PCR, yet TCRdb's version contains in-frame clones alone and is incomplete. The V and J calls and clone size come from that table; D and trimming were worked out from the DNA. This sample has about 130,000 clones, with roughly four fifths found just once. The CDR3 length is 14 residues. The trim removed 2 bases at V and 4 bases at J, leaving 2 bases unmatched. Germline CDR1 and CDR2: MNHEY and SVGAGI. Sequencing was carried out using peripheral blood. This chain connects TRBV6-5 to TRBJ2-5; TRBD1 matches 9 bases. The sequence was obtained from a man in his 60s with acute or convalescent COVID-19. In nucleotides, the CDR3 is TGTGCCAGCAGTTACGGGACAGGGCGAGAGACCCAGTACTTC. Translation: CASSYGTGRETQYF.